The rows below give T cell receptor beta chains drawn from one sample of a study of blood T cell repertoires in COVID-19. Clones were sequenced by immunoSEQ multiplex PCR, and TCRdb holds only the in-frame ones, with some missing. This sample yields some 150,000 clones, of which around nine tenths are seen a single time; 2.3% belongs to the top ten. The sample taken for sequencing was peripheral blood. These receptors all stem from a human donor in a cohort sampled during active COVID-19. Both conserved end residues are part of each CDR3. Each record gives: J gene, V gene, clone size, D gene, CDR3 protein, CDR3 DNA. The D gene is left open where the match is weak. A clone size is listed for some rows: how often the clone was seen (once, few, many), or a class if it is expanded.

TRBJ2-5 TRBV6-2/TRBV6-3 - TRBD2 CASSYSGLALETQYF TGTGCCAGCAGTTACTCCGGACTAGCATTGGAGACCCAGTACTTC
TRBJ2-5 TRBV29-1 - - CSVRQVSLETQYF TGCAGCGTTCGACAGGTTAGCTTGGAGACCCAGTACTTC
TRBJ2-4 TRBV6-2/TRBV6-3 - - CASSSGEGIQYF TGTGCCAGCAGTTCAGGGGAGGGCATTCAGTACTTC
TRBJ2-1 TRBV7-6 - TRBD1 CASSPQRQGLYNEQFF TGTGCCAGCAGCCCCCAAAGACAGGGGCTATACAATGAGCAGTTCTTC
TRBJ2-3 TRBV6-2/TRBV6-3 few TRBD2 CASSYRGADTQYF TGTGCCAGCAGTTACCGGGGGGCAGATACGCAGTATTTT
TRBJ2-5 TRBV21-1 - - CASSKSSSQETQYF TGTGCCAGCAGCAAATCTTCCAGCCAAGAGACCCAGTACTTC
TRBJ1-5 TRBV30 - TRBD1 CAWRGQGSNQPQHF TGTGCCTGGAGGGGACAGGGAAGCAATCAGCCCCAGCATTTT
TRBJ2-3 TRBV18 - - CASSPDSPTDTQYF TGTGCCAGCTCACCCGACTCCCCAACAGATACGCAGTATTTT
TRBJ2-1 TRBV2 - - CASSELRGYNEQFF TGTGCCAGCAGTGAGTTGCGGGGCTACAATGAGCAGTTCTTC
TRBJ1-1 TRBV2 - TRBD1 CASTGQGGLTEAFF TGTGCCAGCACCGGACAGGGTGGGTTGACTGAAGCTTTCTTT
TRBJ2-2 TRBV9 few - CASSLLSGANTGELFF TGTGCCAGCAGCCTTCTGTCCGGGGCGAACACCGGGGAGCTGTTTTTT
TRBJ2-7 TRBV7-8 - TRBD1 CASSIDRVYEQYF TGTGCCAGCAGCATAGACAGGGTCTACGAGCAGTACTTC
TRBJ2-3 TRBV7-2 - TRBD2 CASSLGLAGESTDTQYF TGTGCCAGCAGCTTAGGACTAGCGGGCGAAAGCACAGATACGCAGTATTTT
TRBJ2-1 TRBV15 - - CATSRDPQGYSYNEQFF TGTGCCACCAGCAGAGATCCCCAGGGATACTCCTACAATGAGCAGTTCTTC
TRBJ2-5 TRBV28 - TRBD1 CASSTRDRGEETQYF TGTGCCAGCTCTACCCGGGACAGGGGAGAAGAGACCCAGTACTTC
TRBJ2-7 TRBV4-2 - TRBD2 CASSRNAGGTISGEQYF TGTGCCAGCAGCCGCAATGCGGGGGGGACTATCTCGGGCGAGCAGTACTTC
TRBJ1-2 TRBV6-2/TRBV6-3 - - CASSTRDSLYYGYTF TGTGCCAGCAGTACACGGGACTCCCTTTACTATGGCTACACCTTC
TRBJ1-6 TRBV5-4 - - CASSRDNSHNSPLHF TGTGCCAGCAGCAGGGACAATTCCCATAATTCACCCCTCCACTTT
TRBJ2-5 TRBV11-3 - TRBD1 CASSMRTGTGGQETQYF TGTGCCAGCAGCATGAGAACCGGGACAGGGGGCCAAGAGACCCAGTACTTC
TRBJ2-1 TRBV12-3/TRBV12-4 - - CASSLLRYNEQFF TGTGCCAGCAGTTTATTGCGATACAATGAGCAGTTCTTC
TRBJ2-7 TRBV6-6 - TRBD2 CASTNGREPPYEQYF TGTGCCAGCACCAACGGGCGGGAGCCCCCCTACGAGCAGTACTTC
TRBJ1-4 TRBV28 - - CAVGRGSTNEKLFF TGTGCCGTTGGGCGAGGGAGCACTAATGAAAAACTGTTTTTT
TRBJ1-1 TRBV2 - TRBD1 CASSHPAGGITEAFF TGTGCCAGCTCCCACCCGGCAGGGGGTATCACTGAAGCTTTCTTT
TRBJ2-1 TRBV4-3 - TRBD2 CASSQALGGRVFFF TGCGCCAGCAGCCAAGCCCTGGGCGGGAGGGTTTTCTTCTTC
TRBJ1-3 TRBV18 once - CASSSQTGGNTIYF TGTGCCAGCTCATCACAGACGGGAGGAAACACCATATATTTT
TRBJ2-2 TRBV7-3 - TRBD2 CASSLTSGGNTGELFF TGTGCCAGCAGCCTGACTAGCGGGGGGAACACCGGGGAGCTGTTTTTT
TRBJ2-1 TRBV7-3 - TRBD2 CASSLTRLAGDPNEFF TGTGCCAGCAGCTTAACCAGACTAGCGGGAGACCCTAACGAGTTCTTC
TRBJ2-1 TRBV6-5 - - CASSYERTAYNEQFF TGTGCCAGCAGTTATGAACGGACAGCTTACAATGAGCAGTTCTTC
TRBJ1-4 TRBV6-1 - TRBD1 CASSDHRGKTNEKLFF TGTGCCAGCAGTGATCACAGGGGGAAAACTAATGAAAAACTGTTTTTT
TRBJ2-5 TRBV3-1/TRBV3-2 - TRBD2 CASSGSGTSGGLRETQYF TGTGCCAGCAGCGGATCCGGGACTAGCGGGGGGCTCAGGGAGACCCAGTACTTC
TRBJ1-2 TRBV19 - - CASSTGQNYGYTF TGTGCCAGTAGTACCGGTCAAAACTATGGCTACACCTTC
TRBJ2-6 TRBV4-3 - TRBD1 CASSQGQGFSGANVLTF TGCGCCAGCAGCCAAGGACAGGGGTTTTCGGGGGCCAACGTCCTGACTTTC
TRBJ2-5 TRBV5-4 - - CASSLGGVWETQYF TGTGCCAGCAGCTTGGGGGGGGTTTGGGAGACCCAGTACTTC
TRBJ2-7 TRBV5-4 few TRBD2 CASTLRLTSGVYEQYF TGTGCCAGCACCCTCCGGCTGACTAGCGGGGTCTACGAGCAGTACTTC
TRBJ1-1 TRBV30 - - CAWSWAAGYRLSTEAFF TGTGCCTGGAGTTGGGCGGCAGGGTATCGTCTGAGCACTGAAGCTTTCTTT
TRBJ2-3 TRBV27 - - CASSFYSPADTQYF TGTGCCAGCAGTTTTTACTCCCCGGCAGATACGCAGTATTTT
TRBJ2-2 TRBV4-3 - - CASSRGTGELFF TGCGCCAGCAGCCGCGGAACCGGGGAGCTGTTTTTT
TRBJ1-3 TRBV28 - - CASSLSRLGSGNTIYF TGTGCCAGCAGTTTAAGCCGGCTAGGCTCTGGAAACACCATATATTTT
TRBJ2-2 TRBV11-2 few TRBD1 CASSLRDRANTGELFF TGTGCCAGCAGCTTACGGGACAGGGCTAACACCGGGGAGCTGTTTTTT
TRBJ2-5 TRBV15 - - CATSREGVRETQYF TGTGCCACCAGCAGAGAAGGGGTGCGAGAGACCCAGTACTTC
TRBJ1-1 TRBV11-1 once TRBD1 CASSIPGQGSGTEAFF TGTGCCAGCAGCATCCCGGGACAGGGATCCGGCACTGAAGCTTTCTTT
TRBJ1-5 TRBV7-8 - - CASSLFRGLSNQPQHF TGTGCCAGCAGCTTATTTCGAGGGCTTAGCAATCAGCCCCAGCATTTT
TRBJ1-4 TRBV5-4 - - CASSLAESEKLFF TGTGCCAGCAGCTTGGCCGAGAGTGAAAAACTGTTTTTT
TRBJ2-2 TRBV5-8 - - CASSFYSNTGELFF TGTGCCAGCAGCTTCTACAGCAACACCGGGGAGCTGTTTTTT
TRBJ2-7 TRBV7-8 - - CASSLTRQGSSYEQYF TGTGCCAGCAGCTTAACAAGGCAGGGATCCTCCTACGAGCAGTACTTC
TRBJ1-6 TRBV13 - - CASSLGARNNSPLHF TGTGCCAGCAGCTTAGGAGCCCGAAATAATTCACCCCTCCACTTT
TRBJ1-1 TRBV5-6 - - CASIHGGPHPVLGAFF TGTGCCAGCATCCACGGAGGTCCTCATCCAGTCCTGGGGGCTTTCTTT
TRBJ2-3 TRBV7-3 - - CASSRRGQEDTQYF TGTGCCAGCAGTCGGAGGGGGCAGGAAGATACGCAGTATTTT